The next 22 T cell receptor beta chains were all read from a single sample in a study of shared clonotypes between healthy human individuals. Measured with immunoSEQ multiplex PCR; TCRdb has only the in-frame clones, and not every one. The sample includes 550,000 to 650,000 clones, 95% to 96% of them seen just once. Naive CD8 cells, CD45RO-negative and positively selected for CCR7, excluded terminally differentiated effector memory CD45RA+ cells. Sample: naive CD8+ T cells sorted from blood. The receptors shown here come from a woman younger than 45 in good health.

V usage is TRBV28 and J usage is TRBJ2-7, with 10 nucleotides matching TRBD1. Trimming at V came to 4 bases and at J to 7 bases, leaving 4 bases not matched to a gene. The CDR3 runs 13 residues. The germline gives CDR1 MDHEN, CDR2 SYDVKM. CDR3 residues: CASSSGTGEEQYF. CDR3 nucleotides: TGTGCCAGCAGTTCCGGGACAGGGGAGGAGCAGTACTTC. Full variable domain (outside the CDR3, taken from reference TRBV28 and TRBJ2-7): DVKVTQSSRYLVKRTGEKVFLECVQDMDHENMFWYRQDPGLGLRLIYFSYDVKMKEKGDIPEGYSVSREKKERFSLILESASTNQTSMYLCASSSGTGEEQYFGPGTRLTVT.

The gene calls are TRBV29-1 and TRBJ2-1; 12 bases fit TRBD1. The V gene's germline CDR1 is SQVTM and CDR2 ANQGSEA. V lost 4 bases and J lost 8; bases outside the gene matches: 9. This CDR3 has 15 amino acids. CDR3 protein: CSVAGTGGFGDEQFF. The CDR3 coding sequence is TGCAGCGTTGCCGGGACAGGGGGCTTTGGAGATGAGCAGTTCTTC.

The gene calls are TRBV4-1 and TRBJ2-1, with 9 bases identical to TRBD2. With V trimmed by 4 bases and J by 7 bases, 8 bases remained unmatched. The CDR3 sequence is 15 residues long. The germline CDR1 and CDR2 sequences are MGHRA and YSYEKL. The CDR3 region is CASSPRAGGLNEQFF. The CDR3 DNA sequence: TGCGCCAGCAGCCCGCGAGCGGGAGGACTTAATGAGCAGTTCTTC.

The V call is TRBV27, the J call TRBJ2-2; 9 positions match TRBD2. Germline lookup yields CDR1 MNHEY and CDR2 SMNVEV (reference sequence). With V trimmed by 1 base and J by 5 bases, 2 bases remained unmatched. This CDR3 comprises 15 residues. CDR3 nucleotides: TGTGCCAGCAGTTTATTGAGCGGGGGGACCGGGGAGCTGTTTTTT. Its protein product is CASSLLSGGTGELFF.

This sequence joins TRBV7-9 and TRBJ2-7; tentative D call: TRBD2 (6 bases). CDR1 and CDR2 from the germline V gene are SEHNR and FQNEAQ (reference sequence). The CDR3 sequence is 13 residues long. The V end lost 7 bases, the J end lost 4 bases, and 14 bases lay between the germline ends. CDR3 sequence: CASTHGGSYEQYF. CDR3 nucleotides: TGTGCCAGCACCCATGGAGGGAGTTACGAGCAGTACTTC.

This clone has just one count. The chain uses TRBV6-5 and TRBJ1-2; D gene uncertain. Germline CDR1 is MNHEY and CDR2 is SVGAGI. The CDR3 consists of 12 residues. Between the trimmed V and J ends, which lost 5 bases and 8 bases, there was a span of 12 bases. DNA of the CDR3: TGTGCCAGCAGTCCAATTGGATCCGGCTACACCTTC. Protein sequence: CASSPIGSGYTF.

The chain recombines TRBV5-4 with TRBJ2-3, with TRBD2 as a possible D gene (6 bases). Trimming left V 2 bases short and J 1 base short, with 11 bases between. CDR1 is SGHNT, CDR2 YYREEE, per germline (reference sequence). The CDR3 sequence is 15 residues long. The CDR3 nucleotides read TGTGCCAGCAGCTTCCCCGGGGGAGGCACAGATACGCAGTATTTT. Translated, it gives CASSFPGGGTDTQYF.

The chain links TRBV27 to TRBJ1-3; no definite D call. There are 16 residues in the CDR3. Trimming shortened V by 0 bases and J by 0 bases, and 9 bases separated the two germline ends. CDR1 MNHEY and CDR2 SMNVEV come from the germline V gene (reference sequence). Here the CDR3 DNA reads TGTGCCAGCAGTTTATCTTCAGGTGGCTCTGGAAACACCATATATTTT. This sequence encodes CASSLSSGGSGNTIYF.

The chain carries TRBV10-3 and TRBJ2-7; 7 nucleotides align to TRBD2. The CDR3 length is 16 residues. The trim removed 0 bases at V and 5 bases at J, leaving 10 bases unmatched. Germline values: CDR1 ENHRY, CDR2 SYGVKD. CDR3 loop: CAISESKVAGVDEQYF. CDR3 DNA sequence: TGTGCCATCAGTGAGTCGAAAGTTGCGGGGGTAGACGAGCAGTACTTC.

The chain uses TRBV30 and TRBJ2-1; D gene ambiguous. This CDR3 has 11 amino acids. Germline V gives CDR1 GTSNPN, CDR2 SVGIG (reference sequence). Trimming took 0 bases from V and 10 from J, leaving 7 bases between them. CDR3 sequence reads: CAWSVGGEQFF. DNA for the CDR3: TGTGCCTGGAGTGTCGGTGGGGAGCAGTTCTTC.

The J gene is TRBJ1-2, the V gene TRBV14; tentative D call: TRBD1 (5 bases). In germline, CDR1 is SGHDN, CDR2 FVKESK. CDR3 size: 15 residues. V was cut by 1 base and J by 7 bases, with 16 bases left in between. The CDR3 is CASSQGGPGLIGYTF. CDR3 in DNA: TGTGCCAGCAGCCAAGGGGGACCAGGGTTAATTGGCTACACCTTC.

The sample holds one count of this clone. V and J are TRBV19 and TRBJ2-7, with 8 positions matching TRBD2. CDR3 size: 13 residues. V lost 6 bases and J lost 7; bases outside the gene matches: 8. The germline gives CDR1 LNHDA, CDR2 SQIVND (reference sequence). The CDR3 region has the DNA TGTGCCAGTAGACCCGGGACTAGGCATGAGCAGTACTTC. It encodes CASRPGTRHEQYF.

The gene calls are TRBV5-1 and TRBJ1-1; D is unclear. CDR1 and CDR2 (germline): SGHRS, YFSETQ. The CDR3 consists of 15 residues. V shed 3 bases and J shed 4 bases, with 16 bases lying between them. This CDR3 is CASSWTTVGGTEAFF. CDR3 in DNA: TGCGCCAGCAGCTGGACGACGGTGGGAGGCACTGAAGCTTTCTTT.

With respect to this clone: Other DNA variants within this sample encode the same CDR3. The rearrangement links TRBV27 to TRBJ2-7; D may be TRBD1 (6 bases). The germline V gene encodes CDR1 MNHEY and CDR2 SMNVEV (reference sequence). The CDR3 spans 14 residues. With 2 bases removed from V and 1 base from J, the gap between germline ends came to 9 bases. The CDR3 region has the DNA TGTGCCAGCAGTTTAAGTCAGGGGTCCTACGAGCAGTACTTC. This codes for CASSLSQGSYEQYF.

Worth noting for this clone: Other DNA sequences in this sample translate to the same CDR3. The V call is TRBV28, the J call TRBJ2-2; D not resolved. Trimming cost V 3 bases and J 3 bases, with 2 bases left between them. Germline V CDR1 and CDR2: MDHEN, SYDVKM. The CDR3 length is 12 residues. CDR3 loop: CASSFYTGELFF. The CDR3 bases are TGTGCCAGCAGTTTTTACACCGGGGAGCTGTTTTTT.

The CDR3 DNA reads as TGTGCCAGCAAAGGTGCGGGAGAATACTACGAGCAGTACTTC. Amino acid sequence: CASKGAGEYYEQYF. The chain couples TRBV28 to TRBJ2-7, with 7 bases matching TRBD2. Germline V gene data show CDR1 as MDHEN and CDR2 as SYDVKM. Losses at the gene ends were 7 bases for V and 3 bases for J; bases not matched to a gene: 9. The CDR3 runs to 14 residues.

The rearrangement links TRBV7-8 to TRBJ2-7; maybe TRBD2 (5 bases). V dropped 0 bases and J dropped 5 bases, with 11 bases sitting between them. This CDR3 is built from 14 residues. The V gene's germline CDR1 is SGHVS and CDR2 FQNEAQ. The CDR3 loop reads CASSLAGILDEQYF. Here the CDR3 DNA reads TGTGCCAGCAGCTTAGCCGGGATCCTGGACGAGCAGTACTTC.

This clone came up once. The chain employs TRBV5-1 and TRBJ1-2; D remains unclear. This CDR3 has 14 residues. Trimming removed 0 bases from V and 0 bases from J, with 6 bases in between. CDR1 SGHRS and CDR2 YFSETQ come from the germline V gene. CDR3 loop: CASSLGETNYGYTF. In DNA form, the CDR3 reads TGCGCCAGCAGCTTGGGGGAAACTAACTATGGCTACACCTTC.

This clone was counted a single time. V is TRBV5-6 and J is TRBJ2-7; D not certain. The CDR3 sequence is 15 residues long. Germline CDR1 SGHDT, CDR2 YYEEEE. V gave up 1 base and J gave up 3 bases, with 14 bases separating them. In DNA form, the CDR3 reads TGTGCCAGCAGCTTGATCGAGACACAAAGCTACGAGCAGTACTTC. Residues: CASSLIETQSYEQYF.

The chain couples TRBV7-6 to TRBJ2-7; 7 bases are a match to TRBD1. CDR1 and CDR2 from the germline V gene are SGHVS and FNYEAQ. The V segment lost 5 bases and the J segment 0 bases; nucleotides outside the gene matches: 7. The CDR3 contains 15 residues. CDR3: CASSQGGRSSYEQYF. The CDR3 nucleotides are TGTGCCAGCAGCCAAGGGGGCCGGAGCTCCTACGAGCAGTACTTC.

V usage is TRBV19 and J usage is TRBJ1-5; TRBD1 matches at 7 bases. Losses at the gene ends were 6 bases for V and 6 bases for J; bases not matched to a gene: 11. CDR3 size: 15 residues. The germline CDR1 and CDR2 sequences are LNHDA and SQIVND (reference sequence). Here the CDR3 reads CASRSTTGPTQPQHF. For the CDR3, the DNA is TGTGCCAGTAGATCGACGACAGGGCCCACTCAGCCCCAGCATTTT.

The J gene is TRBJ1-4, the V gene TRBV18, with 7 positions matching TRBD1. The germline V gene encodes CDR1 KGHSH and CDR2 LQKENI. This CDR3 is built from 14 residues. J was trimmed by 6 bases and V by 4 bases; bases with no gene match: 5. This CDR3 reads CASSLQGVDEKLFF. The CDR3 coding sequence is TGTGCCAGCTCACTTCAGGGGGTCGATGAAAAACTGTTTTTT.